The 22 T cell receptor beta chains given below trace back to one sample, sequenced in a study of blood T cell repertoires in COVID-19. TCRdb keeps only in-frame clones here, not all; method: immunoSEQ multiplex PCR. The table includes some 260,000 clones, 87% detected once. The source material was peripheral blood. These receptors were obtained from a man between 18 and 29 years old with active or convalescent COVID-19.

This clone was detected a few times. This chain links TRBV19 with TRBJ1-1, with 9 nucleotides matching TRBD1. The CDR3 has 13 residues. V was pared by 11 bases and J by 4 bases, with 8 bases of the junction left unmatched. Per the germline V gene, CDR1 is LNHDA and CDR2 is SQIVND (reference sequence). The CDR3 DNA follows: TGTGCCTCACGTGGGACAGGGTTCACTGAAGCTTTCTTT. It translates to CASRGTGFTEAFF.

V usage is TRBV7-9 and J usage is TRBJ1-3; TRBD1 aligns across 8 bases. V lost 4 bases to trimming and J lost 4 bases; unmatched junction nucleotides: 6. The CDR3 loop spans 15 amino acids. Germline CDR1 reads SEHNR; CDR2 reads FQNEAQ (reference sequence). CDR3: CASSSQGAPGNTIYF. As DNA, the CDR3 is TGTGCCAGCAGCTCCCAGGGGGCTCCGGGAAACACCATATATTTT.

The rearrangement joins TRBV5-4 to TRBJ2-7; D might be TRBD1 (5 bases). The CDR3 loop spans 15 amino acids. Germline V CDR1 and CDR2: SGHNT, YYREEE (reference sequence). Trimming left V 4 bases short and J 2 bases short, with 16 bases between. The DNA for the CDR3 is TGTGCCAGCAGCAACCGACAGATGGCGACCTACGAGCAGTACTTC. Its translation: CASSNRQMATYEQYF.

The chain couples TRBV11-3 to TRBJ2-1, with D uncertain. V lost 1 base and J lost 0, with 7 bases in between. Looked up from germline, CDR1 is SGHNT and CDR2 is YENEEA. The CDR3 spans 15 residues. Written as DNA, the CDR3 is TGTGCCAGCAGCTTAGGTCTCAGCTCCTACAATGAGCAGTTCTTC. This sequence encodes CASSLGLSSYNEQFF.

The chain has TRBV27 and TRBJ2-1; 7 bases line up with TRBD2. The CDR3 sequence is 17 residues long. Germline trimming cut 0 bases from V and 4 bases from J; bases unmatched to any gene: 9. Germline CDR1 MNHEY, CDR2 SMNVEV (reference sequence). The CDR3 nucleotides read TGTGCCAGCAGTTTATCGGGGGGGGACCCATATTACAATGAGCAGTTCTTC. Protein product: CASSLSGGDPYYNEQFF.

A single count supports this clone. The same CDR3 also results from other DNA sequences found in this sample. The gene calls are TRBV5-1 and TRBJ1-6; unclear D gene. Germline assignment: CDR1 SGHRS and CDR2 YFSETQ. The CDR3 spans 15 residues. Trimming took 0 bases from V and 0 from J, leaving 4 bases between them. DNA for the CDR3: TGCGCCAGCAGCTTGGACAGCTCCTATAATTCACCCCTCCACTTT. It yields the protein CASSLDSSYNSPLHF. Together with reference TRBV5-1 and TRBJ1-6, the CDR3 gives the full variable domain: KAGVTQTPRYLIKTRGQQVTLSCSPISGHRSVSWYQQTPGQGLQFLFEYFSETQRNKGNFPGRFSGRQFSNSRSEMNVSTLELGDSALYLCASSLDSSYNSPLHFGNGTRLTVT.

V gene TRBV6-5 combines with J gene TRBJ2-3, with 8 nucleotides matching TRBD2. CDR1 is MNHEY and CDR2 is SVGAGI in the germline V gene. This CDR3 comprises 16 residues. Trimming removed 4 bases from V and 6 bases from J; junction bases left unmatched: 12. The DNA for the CDR3 is TGTGCCAGCAGTTCAGGACTAGCCTGGGGGGGGGATACGCAGTATTTT. This translates into CASSSGLAWGGDTQYF.

The chain has TRBV5-1 and TRBJ2-7; 12 bases match TRBD2. The V and J ends lost 3 bases and 2 bases, in that order; junction bases with no gene match: 6. The CDR3 is 16 residues long. Germline-derived CDR1 and CDR2 are SGHRS and YFSETQ. For the CDR3, the DNA is TGCGCCAGCAGCTCCTATACTAGCGGGGGGACCTACGAGCAGTACTTC. This encodes CASSSYTSGGTYEQYF.

This rearrangement joins TRBV19 to TRBJ2-4; perhaps TRBD2 as D (6 bases). CDR1 and CDR2 from the germline V gene are LNHDA and SQIVND (reference sequence). The CDR3 consists of 13 residues. V lost 6 bases and J lost 8, with 14 bases in between. CDR3 nucleotides: TGTGCCAGTAGGACATTCGGGGAGGACATTCAGTACTTC. Encoded protein: CASRTFGEDIQYF.

J is TRBJ1-1 and V is TRBV7-2; TRBD1 agrees at 8 bases. V shed 5 bases, J shed 7 bases, and the junction held 6 bases outside the gene matches. Germline CDR1 is SGHTA and CDR2 is FQGNSA. The CDR3 runs 13 residues. The CDR3 region is CASSPNRGSEAFF. CDR3 nucleotides: TGTGCCAGCAGCCCGAACAGGGGGAGTGAAGCTTTCTTT.

Only one count was recorded for this clone. The chain carries TRBV20-1 and TRBJ2-4; TRBD2 aligns across 8 bases. Trimming removed 3 bases from V and 9 bases from J; junction bases left unmatched: 10. Germline CDR1 and CDR2: DFQATT and SNEGSKA (reference sequence). The CDR3 is made up of 14 amino acids. CDR3 sequence reads: CSASVNGRGGIQYF. The DNA of the CDR3 is TGCAGTGCTAGTGTAAACGGGAGGGGGGGCATTCAGTACTTC.

This chain links TRBV5-1 with TRBJ1-1; no definite D call. The germline V and J ends were trimmed by 0 bases and 0 bases, with 9 bases remaining between them. Per germline, CDR1 SGHRS and CDR2 YFSETQ. The CDR3 is 15 residues long. The CDR3 sequence is CASSLAGRLNTEAFF. In DNA, the CDR3 is TGCGCCAGCAGCTTGGCCGGCAGGTTGAACACTGAAGCTTTCTTT.

The chain couples TRBV11-3 to TRBJ2-7; 8 bases are a match to TRBD2. This CDR3 is built from 13 residues. The V and J ends lost 6 bases and 1 base, in that order; junction bases with no gene match: 2. The germline V gene encodes CDR1 SGHNT and CDR2 YENEEA. CDR3 amino acids: CASSSGESYEQYF. The CDR3 DNA is TGTGCCAGCAGTAGCGGGGAGTCCTACGAGCAGTACTTC.

This clone appeared a few times. The chain couples TRBV30 to TRBJ1-4, with D tentatively TRBD1 (5 bases). V lost 0 bases and J 15 bases, leaving 14 bases between the germline ends. Germline values: CDR1 GTSNPN, CDR2 SVGIG (reference sequence). The CDR3 sequence is 12 residues long. CDR3 bases: TGTGCCTGGAGTGTACAGGCCCCGAGTTTGTTTTTT. This codes for CAWSVQAPSLFF.

J is TRBJ1-6 and V is TRBV7-8, with D hard to call. With 5 bases removed from V and 9 bases from J, the gap between germline ends came to 8 bases. The CDR3 length is 12 residues. Germline V gene lookup returns CDR1 SGHVS and CDR2 FQNEAQ. The CDR3 here is CASSPSSSPLHF. In DNA form, the CDR3 reads TGTGCCAGCAGCCCCTCCTCTTCACCCCTCCACTTT.

The V gene is TRBV5-5, the J gene TRBJ1-1; TRBD1 might be the D (6 bases). The CDR3 runs to 13 residues. V gave up 4 bases and J gave up 3 bases, with 10 bases separating them. Germline loops: CDR1 SGHKS, CDR2 YYEKEE (reference sequence). CDR3 protein: CASSRDTHTEAFF. CDR3 DNA: TGTGCCAGCAGCCGGGACACCCACACTGAAGCTTTCTTT.

The chain uses TRBV3-1 (or the pseudogene TRBV3-2) and TRBJ2-1; 10 nucleotides align to TRBD2. This CDR3 is 14 amino acids long. The V and J ends lost 2 bases and 7 bases, in that order; junction bases with no gene match: 2. From germline, CDR1 is LGHDT and CDR2 YNNKEL (reference sequence). The CDR3: CASSQLAGENEQFF. The DNA for the CDR3 is TGTGCCAGCAGCCAACTAGCGGGAGAAAATGAGCAGTTCTTC.

V usage is TRBV7-9 and J usage is TRBJ1-6; D may be TRBD1 (6 bases). CDR1 is SEHNR and CDR2 is FQNEAQ in the germline V gene (reference sequence). The length of the CDR3 is 15 residues. V lost 5 bases to trimming and J lost 6 bases, with 14 bases between them. The CDR3 DNA reads TGTGCCAGCAGCACTCAGGACAGCTTTAATTCACCCCTCCACTTT. As protein: CASSTQDSFNSPLHF.

The CDR3 sequence: CASRAGFSGNTIYF. CDR3 DNA: TGTGCCAGCAGGGCAGGGTTTTCTGGAAACACCATATATTTT. J is TRBJ1-3 and V is TRBV2, with D possibly TRBD1 on 5 matching bases. With 6 bases removed from V and 1 base from J, the gap between germline ends came to 10 bases. Germline V gene sequence: CDR1 SNHLY, CDR2 FYNNEI. This CDR3 is built from 14 residues. Together with reference TRBV2 and TRBJ1-3, the CDR3 gives the full variable domain: EPEVTQTPSHQVTQMGQEVILRCVPISNHLYFYWYRQILGQKVEFLVSFYNNEISEKSEIFDDQFSVERPDGSNFTLKIRSTKLEDSAMYFCASRAGFSGNTIYFGEGSWLTVV.

The V call is TRBV15, the J call TRBJ2-2, with a weak D call TRBD1 (6 bases). CDR3 length: 17 residues. Trimming removed 3 bases at V and 2 bases at J, with 16 bases between. In germline, CDR1 is LNHNV, CDR2 YYDKDF (reference sequence). The CDR3 protein is CATSRSSGTLNTGELFF. The CDR3 nucleotides are TGTGCCACCAGCAGGTCCTCCGGGACACTTAACACCGGGGAGCTGTTTTTT.

The chain is built from TRBV15 and TRBJ2-4, with 7 bases identical to TRBD1. Germline CDR1 reads LNHNV; CDR2 reads YYDKDF (reference sequence). The V and J ends lost 0 bases and 2 bases, in that order; junction bases with no gene match: 4. There are 16 residues in the CDR3. The CDR3 DNA is TGTGCCACCAGCAGAGATACAGGGGCGACCAAAAACATTCAGTACTTC. Amino acid sequence: CATSRDTGATKNIQYF. The variable domain in full, with the rest retrieved from reference TRBV15 and TRBJ2-4, is DAMVIQNPRYQVTQFGKPVTLSCSQTLNHNVMYWYQQKSSQAPKLLFHYYDKDFNNEADTPDNFQSRRPNTSFCFLDIRSPGLGDTAMYLCATSRDTGATKNIQYFGAGTRLSVL.

The gene calls are TRBV3-1 (or the pseudogene TRBV3-2) and TRBJ2-1, with D hard to call. Trimming shortened V by 0 bases and J by 9 bases, and 12 bases separated the two germline ends. The CDR3 extends over 14 amino acids. Germline V gives CDR1 LGHDT, CDR2 YNNKEL (reference sequence). The CDR3 region is CASSQDARSGEQFF. DNA of the CDR3: TGTGCCAGCAGCCAAGACGCCCGGAGTGGTGAGCAGTTCTTC.